A single sample gave rise to the 15 T cell receptor beta chains below, sequenced in a study of tumor-infiltrating lymphocytes in primary liver carcinoma. Starting material of roughly 0.45 ug total RNA yielded TCR beta cDNA via a constant-region primer. Researchers made the TCR beta libraries by running three nested multiplex PCR rounds with slightly modified ARM-PCR. PCR rounds one and two used TRBV1-TRBV30 forward primers with a C-beta reverse primer for approximately 10 cycles each. TCRdb analysed the multiplex PCR reads with MiXCR anew, one entry per CDR3 protein. The sample has more than 60,000 distinct CDR3 sequences, 60% to 80% seen once. Each 20-30 mg portion of unsorted bulk tissue served as the source for co-extraction of RNA and DNA. The sample was liver tumor tissue from sampling region 4. As to subset: tumor region T4, right-lateral pole. These receptors came from a man in his forties with primary liver carcinoma and hepatitis B virus infection.

This clonotype was found a few times. The rearrangement links TRBV19 to TRBJ1-2; TRBD1 matches at 11 bases. Germline V gives CDR1 LNHDA, CDR2 SQIVND (reference sequence). Unmatched junction bases numbered 5, after V lost 4 bases and J lost 7 bases. The CDR3 runs to 14 residues. Written as DNA, the CDR3 is TGTGCCAGTAGTACGGACAGGGGGCTTAGTGGCTACACCTTC. Translated, it gives CASSTDRGLSGYTF.

This clonotype came up many times. This chain links TRBV5-1 with TRBJ1-2, with D possibly matching TRBD1 (6 bases). The CDR3 length is 12 residues. V was trimmed by 4 bases and J by 6 bases, leaving 10 bases between them. Germline V gives CDR1 SGHRS, CDR2 YFSETQ. The CDR3 loop reads CASSPQGNGYTF. CDR3 sequence (DNA): TGCGCCAGCAGCCCACAGGGTAATGGCTACACCTTC. Full variable domain (outside the CDR3, taken from reference TRBV5-1 and TRBJ1-2): KAGVTQTPRYLIKTRGQQVTLSCSPISGHRSVSWYQQTPGQGLQFLFEYFSETQRNKGNFPGRFSGRQFSNSRSEMNVSTLELGDSALYLCASSPQGNGYTFGSGTRLTVV.

This clonotype was seen a few times. This may be a read error, as it is one base from a much larger clone. The rearrangement uses TRBV6-5 and TRBJ2-1; D unclear. CDR3 length: 14 amino acids. Trimming removed 3 bases at V and 4 bases at J, with 10 bases between. The V gene's germline CDR1 is MNHEY and CDR2 SVGAGI. CDR3 protein: CASSYIVGYNEQFF. The CDR3, as DNA: TGTGCCAGCAGTTATATAGTGGGGTACAATGAGCAGTTCTTC.

This clonotype was counted between two and nine times. The V and J genes are TRBV2 and TRBJ2-5, with 9 bases aligning to TRBD2. Germline V gene data show CDR1 as SNHLY and CDR2 as FYNNEI. This CDR3 is built from 13 residues. Trimming cost V 7 bases and J 6 bases; bases outside gene matches: 6. The CDR3 DNA follows: TGTGCCAGCACGCGGGAGGGCCGAAAGACCCAGTACTTC. Its translation: CASTREGRKTQYF.

V and J are TRBV14 and TRBJ2-7, with no clear D. Trimming cost V 3 bases and J 6 bases, with 15 bases left between them. The CDR3 length is 14 residues. CDR1 is SGHDN and CDR2 is FVKESK in the germline V gene. CDR3 amino acids: CASSQDVETREQYF. The CDR3 DNA reads as TGTGCCAGCAGCCAGGATGTGGAGACCCGCGAGCAGTACTTC.

The chain recombines TRBV4-1 with TRBJ2-7; D is perhaps TRBD2 (6 bases). CDR3 length: 16 residues. Germline V gene lookup returns CDR1 MGHRA and CDR2 YSYEKL. The CDR3: CTSSPDRSSRPYEQYF. The DNA for the CDR3 is TGCACTAGCAGCCCCGACCGGTCGAGCAGACCTTACGAGCAGTACTTC.

This chain joins TRBV14 and TRBJ2-1, with D possibly TRBD1 on 7 matching bases. Trimming cost V 6 bases and J 8 bases, with 20 bases left between them. This CDR3 has 15 residues. Germline V lookup: CDR1 SGHDN, CDR2 FVKESK. CDR3 protein: CASRHPGGGYDEQFF. Written as DNA, the CDR3 is TGTGCCAGCAGGCACCCAGGGGGAGGTTACGATGAGCAGTTCTTC.

Points on this clonotype: This is likely a read error, given that the CDR3 carries no conserved phenylalanine or tryptophan at its end. The rearrangement uses TRBV4-1 and TRBJ2-5, with D hard to call. CDR3 size: 15 residues. V was cut by 0 bases and J by 4 bases, with 12 bases left in between. The germline gives CDR1 MGHRA, CDR2 YSYEKL. The CDR3 nucleotides are TGCGCCAGCAGCCAAGAATTATGCAAAGGAGAGACCCAGTACCTC. It is translated as CASSQELCKGETQYL.

This chain links TRBV29-1 with TRBJ2-1; D gene ambiguous. This CDR3 is 12 amino acids long. The germline V gene has CDR1 SQVTM and CDR2 ANQGSEA. The V end was cut by 2 bases, the J end by 9 bases, with 11 bases between. CDR3 loop: CSVEWATAEQFF. DNA of the CDR3: TGCAGCGTTGAATGGGCTACAGCTGAGCAGTTCTTC.

Comment on this clonotype: The conserved closing phenylalanine or tryptophan is absent in this CDR3, likely reflecting a read error. V is TRBV29-1 and J is TRBJ2-1, with D possibly being TRBD1 (5 bases). In germline, CDR1 is SQVTM, CDR2 ANQGSEA. With 6 bases removed from V and 8 bases from J, the gap between germline ends came to 23 bases. CDR3 length: 15 amino acids. This CDR3 is CSVGPPSSSCYEQFL. The CDR3 DNA reads as TGCAGCGTGGGGCCTCCTTCCAGCTCCTGCTATGAGCAGTTCTTA.

Here the CDR3 reads CRVGLATYNEQFF. The CDR3 DNA reads as TGCAGGGTAGGCCTAGCGACCTACAATGAGCAGTTCTTC. The chain employs TRBV20-1 and TRBJ2-1; D perhaps matches TRBD2 (6 bases). Germline CDR1 is DFQATT and CDR2 is SNEGSKA (reference sequence). The CDR3 sequence is 13 residues long.

This clonotype was seen repeatedly, ten times or more. DNA for the CDR3: TGTGCCATCAGAGGGACAGCGAACACCGGGGAGCTGTTTTTT. It yields the protein CAIRGTANTGELFF. The chain has TRBV10-3 and TRBJ2-2; 7 bases are shared with TRBD1. Germline loops: CDR1 ENHRY, CDR2 SYGVKD. This CDR3 is built from 14 residues. V dropped 6 bases and J dropped 0; count of bases not matched to a gene: 1.

The chain links TRBV7-3 to TRBJ2-5, with 7 bases aligning to TRBD1. V lost 9 bases, J lost 4 bases, and 11 bases stayed unmatched. CDR1 SGHTA and CDR2 FQGTGA come from the germline V gene. The CDR3 sequence is 14 residues long. The CDR3 sequence: CASSISQGVETQYF. The CDR3 DNA reads TGTGCCAGTAGCATAAGTCAGGGGGTAGAGACCCAGTACTTC. Supplemented by reference TRBV7-3 and TRBJ2-5, the full variable domain reads GAGVSQTPSNKVTEKGKYVELRCDPISGHTALYWYRQSLGQGPEFLIYFQGTGAADDSGLPNDRFFAVRPEGSVSTLKIQRTERGDSAVYLCASSISQGVETQYFGPGTRLLVL.

Points on this clonotype: The junction differs from germline at one of its ends, possibly a read error. The V and J genes are TRBV28 and TRBJ2-5, with D possibly matching TRBD2 (6 bases). The CDR3 covers 13 residues. Germline CDR1 is MDHEN and CDR2 is SYDVKM. The DNA of the CDR3 is TGTGCCAGCACTTTATTTGGAGGGGAGAGCCAGTACTTC. Its translation: CASTLFGGESQYF. The entire variable domain, with the rest obtained from reference TRBV28 and TRBJ2-5, is as follows: DVKVTQSSRYLVKRTGEKVFLECVQDMDHENMFWYRQDPGLGLRLIYFSYDVKMKEKGDIPEGYSVSREKKERFSLILESASTNQTSMYLCASTLFGGESQYFGPGTRLLVL.

To note about this clonotype: This may come from a read error, since a much larger clone is one base off. The J gene is TRBJ2-5, the V gene TRBV7-9; D may be TRBD1 (5 bases). This CDR3 has 15 residues. Trimming took 5 bases from V and 7 from J, leaving 20 bases between them. Germline V gene lookup returns CDR1 SEHNR and CDR2 FQNEAQ (reference sequence). CDR3 nucleotide sequence: TGTGCCAGCAGCGGCAGGGTTCGGTCCGGAGCGACCCAGTACTTC. Translated, it gives CASSGRVRSGATQYF.